This entry lists 18 T cell receptor beta chains sequenced from one sample in a study of blood T cell repertoires in COVID-19. Sequenced by immunoSEQ multiplex PCR; TCRdb stores in-frame clones only, minus some. The sample carries over 30,000 clones, roughly 80% recorded once. The source material was peripheral blood. The receptors were sampled from a man at least 80 years old with active or convalescent COVID-19.

The chain is built from TRBV27 and TRBJ1-5, with a weak D call TRBD1 (6 bases). Trimming took off 5 bases at V and 4 bases at J, with 15 bases between the two ends. The germline V gene has CDR1 MNHEY and CDR2 SMNVEV (reference sequence). This CDR3 has 15 residues. The CDR3: CASSPYRVLNQPQHF. In DNA form, the CDR3 reads TGTGCCAGCAGTCCCTACAGGGTTTTGAATCAGCCCCAGCATTTT.

V and J are TRBV7-9 and TRBJ2-1; 7 nucleotides line up with TRBD2. Germline values: CDR1 SEHNR, CDR2 FQNEAQ (reference sequence). Losses at the gene ends were 1 base for V and 8 bases for J; bases not matched to a gene: 11. This CDR3 comprises 16 residues. The CDR3 DNA follows: TGTGCCAGCAGCTTAGTAATGGGACTACTCCTCGATGAGCAGTTCTTC. Amino acid sequence: CASSLVMGLLLDEQFF.

The J gene is TRBJ2-1, the V gene TRBV5-1; the match to TRBD2 covers 9 bases. The CDR3 runs to 17 residues. V lost 3 bases and J lost 6; bases outside the gene matches: 13. Germline CDR1 is SGHRS and CDR2 is YFSETQ. The CDR3 nucleotides read TGCGCCAGCAGCTCTCCCAGTGGCGGGGGGGATATCAATGAGCAGTTCTTC. Residues: CASSSPSGGGDINEQFF. Together with reference TRBV5-1 and TRBJ2-1, the CDR3 gives the full variable domain: KAGVTQTPRYLIKTRGQQVTLSCSPISGHRSVSWYQQTPGQGLQFLFEYFSETQRNKGNFPGRFSGRQFSNSRSEMNVSTLELGDSALYLCASSSPSGGGDINEQFFGPGTRLTVL.

This clone showed up just once. The chain recombines TRBV6-5 with TRBJ2-2; 8 nucleotides agree with TRBD1. The CDR3 is 14 amino acids. The trim removed 6 bases at V and 5 bases at J, leaving 5 bases unmatched. Germline V gives CDR1 MNHEY, CDR2 SVGAGI. CDR3 sequence (DNA): TGTGCCAGCAGACGACGACAGGGGACCGGGGAGCTGTTTTTT. Its translation: CASRRRQGTGELFF.

The J gene is TRBJ2-2, the V gene TRBV7-3; TRBD2 matches at 15 bases. The CDR3 has 18 amino acids. CDR1 is SGHTA, CDR2 FQGTGA, per germline. The V and J ends lost 4 bases and 6 bases, in that order; junction bases with no gene match: 9. In DNA, the CDR3 is TGTGCCAGCAGCTGGACCCGGACTAGCGGGGGGGCTGCCGGGGAGCTGTTTTTT. Translation gives CASSWTRTSGGAAGELFF.

This sequence joins TRBV3-1 (or the pseudogene TRBV3-2) and TRBJ1-5; TRBD1 might be the D (5 bases). V lost 1 base and J 5 bases, leaving 12 bases between the germline ends. The V gene's germline CDR1 is LGHDT and CDR2 YNNKEL (reference sequence). CDR3 length equals 15 residues. CDR3 in DNA: TGTGCCAGCAGCCAAGTCCTGGGGCTCGATCAGCCCCAGCATTTT. This gives the protein CASSQVLGLDQPQHF.

This chain links TRBV5-4 with TRBJ1-6; a weak D match, TRBD1 (5 bases). Trimming took 8 bases from V and 3 from J, leaving 15 bases between them. The CDR3 has 15 residues. Germline CDR1 SGHNT, CDR2 YYREEE (reference sequence). The CDR3 nucleotides are TGTGCCAGTTCGAGACAGTCCTTCTATAATTCACCCCTCCACTTT. Protein: CASSRQSFYNSPLHF.

The chain is built from TRBV29-1 and TRBJ2-7; the match to TRBD1 covers 8 bases. Germline lookup yields CDR1 SQVTM and CDR2 ANQGSEA. The CDR3 is 14 residues long. The V and J ends lost 1 base and 4 bases, in that order; junction bases with no gene match: 6. The CDR3 reads CSVEGWTGRYEQYF. CDR3 nucleotide sequence: TGCAGCGTTGAAGGTTGGACAGGGCGGTACGAGCAGTACTTC.

The chain has TRBV2 and TRBJ2-1; 7 bases agree with TRBD2. With V trimmed by 7 bases and J by 4 bases, 7 bases remained unmatched. This CDR3 has 14 amino acids. Germline values: CDR1 SNHLY, CDR2 FYNNEI. The chain's CDR3 is CASTYGGGYNEQFF. The CDR3 DNA follows: TGTGCCAGCACCTATGGGGGGGGTTACAATGAGCAGTTCTTC.

The chain couples TRBV30 to TRBJ1-1, with a weak D call TRBD1 (6 bases). The germline V gene encodes CDR1 GTSNPN and CDR2 SVGIG (reference sequence). The V gene lost 3 bases and the J gene lost 0 bases, with 17 bases spanning the gap. The CDR3 is 16 amino acids. The CDR3 loop reads CAWSRNRVQMNTEAFF. CDR3 DNA: TGTGCCTGGAGCAGGAACAGGGTTCAAATGAACACTGAAGCTTTCTTT.

This sequence joins TRBV19 and TRBJ2-2; 16 bases are a match to TRBD2. This CDR3 has 16 amino acids. Germline-derived CDR1 and CDR2 are LNHDA and SQIVND (reference sequence). Germline trimming cut 6 bases from V and 10 bases from J; bases unmatched to any gene: 8. The CDR3 coding sequence is TGTGCCAGTAGCTTCGGGACTAGCGGGAGGGCAGAGGAGCTGTTTTTT. Protein product: CASSFGTSGRAEELFF.

This sequence joins TRBV2 and TRBJ1-2, with 8 bases fitting TRBD1. CDR3 size: 13 residues. The germline CDR1 and CDR2 sequences are SNHLY and FYNNEI. V dropped 2 bases and J dropped 8; count of bases not matched to a gene: 4. This CDR3 reads CASSEQGAKGYTF. The CDR3 DNA is TGTGCCAGCAGTGAACAGGGGGCAAAAGGCTACACCTTC.

The chain is built from TRBV9 and TRBJ2-7; 8 positions match TRBD2. CDR1 and CDR2 from the germline V gene are SGDLS and YYNGEE. This CDR3 spans 15 amino acids. Trimming cost V 4 bases and J 4 bases; bases outside gene matches: 10. The DNA of the CDR3 is TGTGCCAGCAGCCCCCAGCCCAGCGGGAGTTACGAGCAGTACTTC. Amino acid sequence: CASSPQPSGSYEQYF.

This sequence joins TRBV7-6 and TRBJ2-1; weak D call: TRBD2 (6 bases). This CDR3 comprises 17 residues. Germline assignment: CDR1 SGHVS and CDR2 FNYEAQ. Deletions cut 5 bases from V and 0 bases from J, with 17 bases between. The CDR3 region has the DNA TGTGCCAGCAGCCCACAAGGGACTCTAAGCTCCTACAATGAGCAGTTCTTC. Protein sequence: CASSPQGTLSSYNEQFF.

V usage is TRBV12-5 and J usage is TRBJ1-1, with no clear D. The CDR3 extends over 13 amino acids. CDR1 LGHNT and CDR2 FRNRAP come from the germline V gene. Trimming took off 1 base at V and 1 base at J, with 4 bases between the two ends. CDR3: CASGLGRNTEAFF. CDR3 sequence (DNA): TGTGCTAGTGGTTTGGGCAGGAACACTGAAGCTTTCTTT.

This clone was counted a few times. The chain links TRBV6-2 or TRBV6-3 to TRBJ1-5; TRBD1 aligns across 7 bases. With V trimmed by 4 bases and J by 3 bases, 6 bases remained unmatched. CDR1 is MNHEY, CDR2 SVGEGT, per germline. This CDR3 is built from 15 residues. CDR3 amino acids: CASSLLGQINQPQHF. CDR3 nucleotides: TGTGCCAGCAGTTTGTTGGGACAGATCAATCAGCCCCAGCATTTT.

V usage is TRBV19 and J usage is TRBJ1-5, with TRBD1 as a possible D gene (6 bases). The CDR3 is made up of 16 amino acids. Germline lookup yields CDR1 LNHDA and CDR2 SQIVND (reference sequence). V lost 1 base to trimming and J lost 2 bases, with 12 bases between them. This chain's CDR3 is CASSIGWTVGNQPQHF. CDR3 coding DNA: TGTGCCAGTAGTATAGGGTGGACAGTGGGCAATCAGCCCCAGCATTTT. Variable domain in full (rest from reference TRBV19 and TRBJ1-5): DGGITQSPKYLFRKEGQNVTLSCEQNLNHDAMYWYRQDPGQGLRLIYYSQIVNDFQKGDIAEGYSVSREKKESFPLTVTSAQKNPTAFYLCASSIGWTVGNQPQHFGDGTRLSIL.

The chain employs TRBV18 and TRBJ1-1; 8 nucleotides match TRBD1. Trimming removed 5 bases from V and 1 base from J; junction bases left unmatched: 6. This CDR3 is built from 15 residues. Per the germline V gene, CDR1 is KGHSH and CDR2 is LQKENI. The CDR3: CASSSSGTGNTEAFF. CDR3 in DNA: TGTGCCAGCTCATCCTCAGGGACAGGGAACACTGAAGCTTTCTTT.